What follows are 19 T cell receptor beta chains derived from one specimen sequenced in a study of blood T cell repertoires in COVID-19. Some clones are missing from TCRdb's copy, which holds only in-frame ones; the method was immunoSEQ multiplex PCR. Of 200,000 to 250,000 clones listed, approximately 80% are singletons. The specimen was peripheral blood. These receptors originate from a woman older than 75 with COVID-19, enrolled during active disease.

The J gene is TRBJ1-2, the V gene TRBV6-6; a possible D gene is TRBD1 (6 bases). The ends were cut back, 4 bases at V and 0 bases at J, with 15 bases in the middle. Germline V gene sequence: CDR1 MNHNY, CDR2 SVGAGI (reference sequence). This CDR3 has 16 amino acids. DNA of the CDR3: TGTGCCAGCAGTTTCTTGCCAGGGGTATCTAACTATGGCTACACCTTC. It is translated as CASSFLPGVSNYGYTF.

This clone came up a few times. J is TRBJ2-1 and V is TRBV30, with 8 positions matching TRBD1. With V trimmed by 5 bases and J by 3 bases, 6 bases remained unmatched. Germline assignment: CDR1 GTSNPN and CDR2 SVGIG (reference sequence). This CDR3 has 14 amino acids. This CDR3 reads CAWVGTGVYNEQFF. The CDR3 coding sequence is TGTGCCTGGGTGGGGACAGGAGTCTACAATGAGCAGTTCTTC.

The V and J genes are TRBV14 and TRBJ1-1; D is perhaps TRBD1 (5 bases). Germline V lookup: CDR1 SGHDN, CDR2 FVKESK. CDR3 length equals 14 residues. The ends were cut back, 4 bases at V and 4 bases at J, with 13 bases in the middle. Here the CDR3 reads CASSPGGRSTEAFF. The DNA for the CDR3 is TGTGCCAGCAGCCCCGGGGGTAGGAGCACTGAAGCTTTCTTT.

The V call is TRBV11-2, the J call TRBJ2-5, with 7 bases identical to TRBD2. The CDR3 is 14 residues long. V trimming: 1 base; J trimming: 4 bases; junction bases outside the gene matches: 3. Per the germline V gene, CDR1 is SGHAT and CDR2 is FQNNGV. The CDR3 nucleotides read TGTGCCAGCAGCTTAGTTTTAGCGGGAGAGACCCAGTACTTC. Its protein product is CASSLVLAGETQYF.

The chain joins TRBV7-3 to TRBJ2-1; perhaps TRBD2 as D (5 bases). CDR1 is SGHTA and CDR2 is FQGTGA in the germline V gene. The CDR3 runs to 13 residues. V was pared by 4 bases and J by 8 bases, with 12 bases between. The chain's CDR3 is CASSSRRADEQFF. CDR3 coding DNA: TGTGCCAGCAGCTCAAGGCGGGCGGATGAGCAGTTCTTC.

The chain recombines TRBV18 with TRBJ1-1, with D possibly being TRBD1 (6 bases). Germline V gives CDR1 KGHSH, CDR2 LQKENI. The V end was cut by 4 bases, the J end by 7 bases, with 10 bases between. The length of the CDR3 is 12 residues. CDR3 nucleotides: TGTGCCAGCTCACGCGACAGGAGTGAAGCTTTCTTT. Its protein product is CASSRDRSEAFF. Based on the CDR3 plus reference TRBV18 and TRBJ1-1, the full variable domain is NAGVMQNPRHLVRRRGQEARLRCSPMKGHSHVYWYRQLPEEGLKFMVYLQKENIIDESGMPKERFSAEFPKEGPSILRIQQVVRGDSAAYFCASSRDRSEAFFGQGTRLTVV.

The gene calls are TRBV9 and TRBJ2-1; 8 positions agree with TRBD2. Germline V CDR1 and CDR2: SGDLS, YYNGEE. CDR3 length equals 15 residues. The V gene end was trimmed by 3 bases and the J gene end by 12 bases; junction bases not matched to a gene: 14. The CDR3 sequence: CASSESHMAGGPQFF. Written as DNA, the CDR3 is TGTGCCAGCAGCGAGTCGCATATGGCGGGGGGTCCGCAGTTCTTC.

V gene TRBV27 combines with J gene TRBJ2-2, with D tentatively TRBD2 (5 bases). The CDR3 is made up of 14 amino acids. Trimming pared 3 bases from V and 4 bases from J, leaving 9 bases between. From germline, CDR1 is MNHEY and CDR2 SMNVEV (reference sequence). This CDR3 is CASSFTRSTGELFF. In nucleotides, the CDR3 is TGTGCCAGCAGTTTCACTAGGTCCACCGGGGAGCTGTTTTTT.

This chain connects TRBV6-2 or TRBV6-3 to TRBJ1-5; no clear D. CDR3 size: 16 residues. V shed 2 bases and J shed 2 bases, with 13 bases lying between them. Looked up from germline, CDR1 is MNHEY and CDR2 is SVGEGT. The CDR3 nucleotides read TGTGCCAGCAGTTACGTGGAGGCCCTCGGCAATCAGCCCCAGCATTTT. Its translation: CASSYVEALGNQPQHF.

The V and J genes are TRBV5-1 and TRBJ1-1; 8 bases agree with TRBD1. Trimming took 0 bases from V and 2 from J; bases not matched to a gene: 6. This CDR3 spans 16 amino acids. The germline V gene has CDR1 SGHRS and CDR2 YFSETQ. The CDR3 loop is CASSLVQGAVNTEAFF. In DNA form, the CDR3 reads TGCGCCAGCAGCTTGGTTCAGGGGGCAGTTAACACTGAAGCTTTCTTT.

This clone has just a few counts. The chain links TRBV28 to TRBJ1-5, with D unresolved. The CDR3 totals 15 residues. V lost 2 bases, J lost 9 bases, and 17 bases lay in between. The germline CDR1 and CDR2 sequences are MDHEN and SYDVKM. The CDR3 nucleotides are TGTGCCAGCAGTTTAACGGGGATGGCGAGGAGGCCCCAGCATTTT. Its protein is CASSLTGMARRPQHF.

The chain carries TRBV5-4 and TRBJ1-1; D is ambiguous. CDR3 size: 13 residues. Per germline, CDR1 SGHNT and CDR2 YYREEE (reference sequence). Trimming removed 0 bases at V and 3 bases at J, with 6 bases between. The CDR3 protein is CASSLASDTEAFF. CDR3 nucleotide sequence: TGTGCCAGCAGCTTGGCTTCAGACACTGAAGCTTTCTTT.

This clone came up a few times. The chain carries TRBV6-2 or TRBV6-3 and TRBJ1-5; 9 bases map to TRBD1. CDR1 and CDR2 (germline): MNHEY, SVGEGT. CDR3 length: 15 residues. V was clipped by 4 bases and J by 6 bases; unmatched bases: 7. The CDR3 bases are TGTGCCAGCAGTTTGACAGGGGGGATGAGTCAGCCCCAGCATTTT. Residues: CASSLTGGMSQPQHF.

This clone came up a few times. V is TRBV19 and J is TRBJ1-4; D is perhaps TRBD1 (6 bases). CDR3 length: 15 residues. V lost 3 bases, J lost 7 bases, and 15 bases lay in between. From germline, CDR1 is LNHDA and CDR2 SQIVND (reference sequence). The CDR3 DNA reads TGTGCCAGTAGTATTCAGGGGATGAAGGGTGAAAAACTGTTTTTT. It codes for CASSIQGMKGEKLFF.

The chain carries TRBV19 and TRBJ1-5, with 7 nucleotides matching TRBD1. CDR1 is LNHDA and CDR2 is SQIVND in the germline V gene (reference sequence). The CDR3 has 17 residues. Losses at the gene ends were 7 bases for V and 0 bases for J; bases not matched to a gene: 12. The chain's CDR3 is CASTRTGLGYSNQPQHF. The CDR3 nucleotides are TGTGCCAGTACCCGGACAGGTCTAGGGTATAGCAATCAGCCCCAGCATTTT.

The V and J genes are TRBV7-2 and TRBJ2-1, with D possibly matching TRBD1 (5 bases). Germline V gene lookup returns CDR1 SGHTA and CDR2 FQGNSA. This CDR3 is built from 16 residues. V dropped 0 bases and J dropped 3 bases, with 12 bases sitting between them. CDR3 protein: CASSLARGRGYNEQFF. The DNA for the CDR3 is TGTGCCAGCAGCTTAGCGCGAGGAAGGGGCTACAATGAGCAGTTCTTC.

The CDR3 sequence is CASEVTGRLYGYTF. In nucleotides, the CDR3 is TGTGCCAGCGAGGTCACAGGGAGACTATATGGCTACACCTTC. This chain links TRBV19 with TRBJ1-2, with D tentatively TRBD1 (6 bases). The CDR3 totals 14 residues. Germline V gene data show CDR1 as LNHDA and CDR2 as SQIVND (reference sequence). The V gene lost 9 bases and the J gene lost 5 bases, with 19 bases spanning the gap.

The rearrangement joins TRBV7-2 to TRBJ1-1; 10 positions match TRBD1. Germline lookup yields CDR1 SGHTA and CDR2 FQGNSA. The junction had 17 bases not matched to a gene; V was cut back by 5 bases and J by 11 bases. The CDR3 contains 16 residues. The CDR3 region has the DNA TGTGCCAGCAGCCCGTCGGACAGGGGGGTAAAGTCGACGGCTTTCTTT. Its protein product is CASSPSDRGVKSTAFF.

This chain links TRBV3-1 (or the pseudogene TRBV3-2) with TRBJ1-1; D remains ambiguous. Germline CDR1 is LGHDT and CDR2 is YNNKEL (reference sequence). Trimming shortened V by 3 bases and J by 1 base, and 3 bases separated the two germline ends. The CDR3 consists of 12 residues. CDR3 coding DNA: TGTGCCAGCAGCCAGGCGAACACTGAAGCTTTCTTT. Residues: CASSQANTEAFF.